The source of this TCR beta chain is a study of control samples from healthy donors and cancer patients. Germline loops: CDR1 DFQATT, CDR2 SNEGSKA (reference sequence). With 3 bases removed from V and 4 bases from J, the gap between germline ends came to 12 bases. The CDR3 covers 13 residues. Sequencing used immunoSEQ multiplex PCR; TCRdb keeps in-frame clones, though not all of them. This table holds 260,000 or so clones, 82% found once. This TCR was sampled from a woman aged 55-70 years with lung cancer. Sequenced sample: PBMCs. The rearrangement links TRBV20-1 to TRBJ1-1; possible D gene TRBD1, 5 bases. CDR3 loop: CSASEGPLTEAFF. CDR3 nucleotide sequence: TGCAGTGCTAGTGAGGGACCGCTCACTGAAGCTTTCTTT.